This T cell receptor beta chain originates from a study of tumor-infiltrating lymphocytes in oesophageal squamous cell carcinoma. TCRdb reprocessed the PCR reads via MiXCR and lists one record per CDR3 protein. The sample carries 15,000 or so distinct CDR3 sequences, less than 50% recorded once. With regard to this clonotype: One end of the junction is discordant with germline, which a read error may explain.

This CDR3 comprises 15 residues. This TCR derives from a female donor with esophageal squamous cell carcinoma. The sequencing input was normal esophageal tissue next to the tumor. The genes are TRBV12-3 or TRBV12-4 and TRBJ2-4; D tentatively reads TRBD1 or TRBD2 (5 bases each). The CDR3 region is CASSLLGPDNSPLHF. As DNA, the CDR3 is TGTGCCAGCAGTTTACTGGGACCCGATAATTCACCCCTCCACTTC.